The entry below gives a single T cell receptor beta chain sequence along with its context. The antigen is undetermined. V was cut by 3 bases and J by 12 bases, with 18 bases left in between. Germline V gives CDR1 SGHNT, CDR2 YYREEE (reference sequence). This CDR3 spans 13 amino acids. The data stem from a study of OX40 agonist ivuxolimab in advanced cancers. Study at large: Prior anti-PD-1, anti-PD-L1 or anti-CTLA-4 therapy was allowed; around 40% had some. General study points: More expanded clones were seen, on average, in CD8+ T cells than in CD4+. The study found among the lowest clonal expansion in partial responders at 0.1-3.0 mg/kg.

Profiling relied on immunoSEQ multiplex PCR, and the TCRdb table lists in-frame clones only, not all of them. The top ten clones hold under 45% of a sample with 40,000 or so clones, 85% of them seen once. This specimen consisted of CD4+ or CD8+ T cells sorted from blood, obtained in a trial of the OX40 agonist ivuxolimab. V is TRBV5-4 and J is TRBJ1-2, with D uncertain. The clonotype comes from an adult with an advanced solid tumor such as melanoma, head and neck, liver or kidney cancer. This chain's CDR3 is CASSCQESGSDTF. CDR3 DNA: TGTGCCAGCAGCTGCCAAGAATCTGGTAGCGACACCTTC. The whole variable domain, remainder taken from reference TRBV5-4 and TRBJ1-2, is ETGVTQSPTHLIKTRGQQVTLRCSSQSGHNTVSWYQQALGQGPQFIFQYYREEENGRGNFPPRFSGLQFPNYSSELNVNALELDDSALYLCASSCQESGSDTFGSGTRLTVV.